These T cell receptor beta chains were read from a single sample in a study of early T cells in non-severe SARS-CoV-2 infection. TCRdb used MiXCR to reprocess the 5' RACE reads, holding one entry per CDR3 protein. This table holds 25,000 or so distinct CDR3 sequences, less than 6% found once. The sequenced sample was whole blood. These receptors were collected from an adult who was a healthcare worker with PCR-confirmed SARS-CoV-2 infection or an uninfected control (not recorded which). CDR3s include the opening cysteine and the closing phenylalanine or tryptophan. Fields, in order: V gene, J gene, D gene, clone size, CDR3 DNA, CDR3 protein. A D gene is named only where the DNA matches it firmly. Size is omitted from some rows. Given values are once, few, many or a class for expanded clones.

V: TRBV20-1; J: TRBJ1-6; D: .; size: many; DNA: TGCAGTGCTGACACGGGGAGCGGCGCAAATTCACCCCTCCACTTT; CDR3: CSADTGSGANSPLHF
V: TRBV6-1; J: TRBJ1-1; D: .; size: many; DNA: TGTGCCAGCAATCCTAGGTGGAACACTGAAGCTTTCTTT; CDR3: CASNPRWNTEAFF
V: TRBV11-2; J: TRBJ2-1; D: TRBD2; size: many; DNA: TGTGCCAGCAGCACTACTAGCGGGGCCTACAATGAGCAGTTCTTC; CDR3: CASSTTSGAYNEQFF
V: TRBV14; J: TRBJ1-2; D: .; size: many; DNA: TGTGCCAGCCCTCTTAGACGCATGATCCATGGCTACACCTTC; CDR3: CASPLRRMIHGYTF
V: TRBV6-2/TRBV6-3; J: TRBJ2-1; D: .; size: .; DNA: TGTGCCAGCAGTTACCTAGGGGGGATTGTTTACAATGAGCAGTTCTTC; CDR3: CASSYLGGIVYNEQFF
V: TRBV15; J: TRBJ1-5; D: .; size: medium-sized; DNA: TGTGCCACCAGCAGAGATTTCAGTAATCAGCCCCAGCATTTT; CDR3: CATSRDFSNQPQHF
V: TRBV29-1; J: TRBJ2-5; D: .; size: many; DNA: TGCAGCGTTGGTGGGGGGTCGGAGACCCAGTACTTC; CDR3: CSVGGGSETQYF
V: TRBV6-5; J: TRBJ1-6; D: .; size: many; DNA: TGTGCCAGCAGTTACTCCGAGGGCTCACCCCTCCACTTT; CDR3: CASSYSEGSPLHF
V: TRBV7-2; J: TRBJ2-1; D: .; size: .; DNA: TGTGCCAGCACCCAGACCGTTTATCAGGGGAATGAGCAGTTCTTC; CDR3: CASTQTVYQGNEQFF
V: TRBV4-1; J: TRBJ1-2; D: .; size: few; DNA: TGCGCCAGCAGCCAAGCGTTCGTTGCGAACTATGGCTACACCTTC; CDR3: CASSQAFVANYGYTF
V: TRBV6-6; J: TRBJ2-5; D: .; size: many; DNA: TGTGCCAGCCGAATAGGGCAGGGGATGAAGACCCAGTACTTC; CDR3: CASRIGQGMKTQYF
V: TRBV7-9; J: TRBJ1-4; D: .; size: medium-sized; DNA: TGTGCCAGCAGCTTAGGAGGGTCTGAAAAACTGTTTTTT; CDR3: CASSLGGSEKLFF
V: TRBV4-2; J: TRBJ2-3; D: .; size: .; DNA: TGTGCCAGCAGCCTCTCCGAGCGGGCTGGAGATACGCAGTATTTT; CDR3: CASSLSERAGDTQYF
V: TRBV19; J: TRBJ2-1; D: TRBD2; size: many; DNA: TGTGCCAGTAGTATGGGTAGCGGGGGCTACAATGAGCAGTTCTTC; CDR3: CASSMGSGGYNEQFF
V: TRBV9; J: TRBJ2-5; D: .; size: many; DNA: TGTGCCAGCAGCGTAGGGGGAGAGACCCAGTACTTC; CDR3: CASSVGGETQYF
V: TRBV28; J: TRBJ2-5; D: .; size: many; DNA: TGTGCCAGCAGTTTATTAGGGGGGAAGACCCAGTACTTC; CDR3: CASSLLGGKTQYF
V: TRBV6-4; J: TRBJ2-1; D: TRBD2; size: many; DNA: TGTGCCAGCAGTAGCGGGGCCGGCTCCTACAATGAGCAGTTCTTC; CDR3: CASSSGAGSYNEQFF
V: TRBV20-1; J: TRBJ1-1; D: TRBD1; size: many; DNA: TGCAGTGCTAGCGACAGGGTAAAAGCTTTCTTT; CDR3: CSASDRVKAFF
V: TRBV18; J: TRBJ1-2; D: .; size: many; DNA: TGTGCCAGCTCACCGGCAGGGGCCCCCTCTAACTATGGCTACACCTTC; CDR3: CASSPAGAPSNYGYTF
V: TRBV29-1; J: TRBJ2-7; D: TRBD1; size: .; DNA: TGCAGCGCCCACAGGGGCTACGAGCAGTACTTC; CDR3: CSAHRGYEQYF